This is a list of T cell receptor beta chains from one sample in a study of blood T cell repertoires in COVID-19. Here immunoSEQ multiplex PCR was the method, and the copy in TCRdb shows in-frame clones only, minus some. Among 100,000 to 150,000 clones listed, about 81% were seen once. The specimen was peripheral blood. The receptors were sampled from a woman aged 50 to 60 with acute or convalescent COVID-19. The CDR3 runs from the conserved cysteine through the conserved F or W. D genes are given only for firm matches. Size tells how often a clone was seen (once, few, many) or the class of an expanded clone, and some rows leave it out.

J	V	size	D	DNA	CDR3
TRBJ1-4	TRBV5-8	few	.	TGTGCCAGCAGCTTGGCCTTTGGGGGCACTAATGAAAAACTGTTTTTT	CASSLAFGGTNEKLFF
TRBJ1-6	TRBV7-9	.	TRBD1	TGTGCCAGCAGCGAGGGACAGGGGAATTCACCCCTCCACTTT	CASSEGQGNSPLHF
TRBJ1-6	TRBV19	.	.	TGTGCCAGTAGCCCGGGGTATAATTCACCCCTCCACTTT	CASSPGYNSPLHF
TRBJ2-1	TRBV19	.	TRBD1	TGTGCCAGTTTAGACAGGGGGCTACCCAATGAGCAGTTCTTC	CASLDRGLPNEQFF
TRBJ1-2	TRBV11-2	.	TRBD1	TGTGCCAGCAGCTTAGGAGGGGGCCCTCGGGGCTACACCTTC	CASSLGGGPRGYTF
TRBJ2-2	TRBV5-1	.	.	TGCGCCAGCAGCTCTAGGGGCCTGAACACCGGGGAGCTGTTTTTT	CASSSRGLNTGELFF
TRBJ1-1	TRBV5-5	.	.	TGTGCCAGCAGCAGACAGGACACTGAAGCTTTCTTT	CASSRQDTEAFF
TRBJ2-1	TRBV6-4	.	TRBD2	TGTGCCAGCAGTCCAGGGACTAGCGGGGACAATGAGCAGTTCTTC	CASSPGTSGDNEQFF
TRBJ2-5	TRBV11-3	.	.	TGTGCCAGCAGCTTAAACGGCGGGGCCCTGGGCCAAGAGACCCAGTACTTC	CASSLNGGALGQETQYF
TRBJ2-6	TRBV5-1	.	.	TGCGCCAGCAGCTTAGACAACTCTGGGGCCAACGTCCTGACTTTC	CASSLDNSGANVLTF
TRBJ2-5	TRBV4-2	.	TRBD2	TGTGCCAGCAGCCAAGGGGGAGGGGCTTACCAAGAGACCCAGTACTTC	CASSQGGGAYQETQYF
TRBJ1-2	TRBV30	few	.	TGTGCCTGGAGTGCAGGGTCTGGCTACACCTTC	CAWSAGSGYTF
TRBJ1-2	TRBV19	.	.	TGTGCCAGCAGCAAATCTACCTCTTCGGAGGATGGCTACACCTTC	CASSKSTSSEDGYTF
TRBJ2-7	TRBV5-1	.	TRBD1	TGCGCCAGCAGCTCCCCGGGACAGGGCTACGAGCAGTACTTC	CASSSPGQGYEQYF
TRBJ2-1	TRBV11-2	.	.	TGTGCCAGCAGCACCGACGGGGGTTACAATGAGCAGTTCTTC	CASSTDGGYNEQFF
TRBJ1-2	TRBV5-8	.	TRBD1	TGTGCCAGCAGCTTGTTGCGCGGGACAGACCATGGCTACACCTTC	CASSLLRGTDHGYTF
TRBJ1-1	TRBV30	.	.	TGTGCCTGGAGACATAGCGAAAGACTTAGCACTGAAGCTTTCTTT	CAWRHSERLSTEAFF
TRBJ2-1	TRBV6-5	.	TRBD1	TGTGCCAGCAGAGGAACAGGGGCCGGCCATGAGCAGTTCTTC	CASRGTGAGHEQFF